Below are 21 T cell receptor beta chains sequenced from a single sample in a study of T cells in Graves' hyperthyroidism and ophthalmopathy. Amplification of TCR beta CDR3 regions was performed using RNA transcripts as template. The HTBI primer set served for first-round RT-PCR of the TCR CDR3. Using its own MiXCR run on the multiplex PCR reads, TCRdb lists one record per CDR3 protein. The table shows hundreds of thousands of distinct CDR3 sequences, with about 15% occurring only once. The sample consisted of blood. These receptors were taken from a woman aged 45 to 65 with Graves' ophthalmopathy.

In its sample, this clonotype was seen many times. V usage is TRBV12-3 or TRBV12-4 and J usage is TRBJ2-7; possible D gene TRBD1, 5 bases. Trimming removed 3 bases from V and 2 bases from J, with 14 bases in between. This CDR3 is built from 15 residues. The CDR3 nucleotides are TGTGCCAGCAGTTTCATTTTCAGGGTTCCCTACGAGCAGTACTTC. Encoded protein: CASSFIFRVPYEQYF.

This clonotype was observed at least ten times. The chain is built from TRBV29-1 and TRBJ2-3; 8 positions agree with TRBD1. Losses at the gene ends were 4 bases for V and 2 bases for J; bases not matched to a gene: 11. The CDR3 totals 16 residues. Germline V lookup: CDR1 SQVTM, CDR2 ANQGSEA. The DNA of the CDR3 is TGCAGCGTTGTAAGCCCTGGACAGGGACCCACAGATACGCAGTATTTT. Translation gives CSVVSPGQGPTDTQYF.

This clonotype was counted at least ten times. This chain links TRBV29-1 with TRBJ2-7, with D perhaps TRBD1 (6 bases). V dropped 6 bases and J dropped 1 base, with 10 bases sitting between them. This CDR3 has 12 residues. Germline V gene data show CDR1 as SQVTM and CDR2 as ANQGSEA. The chain's CDR3 is CSVDTGSYEQYF. The CDR3 bases are TGCAGCGTGGATACAGGGTCCTACGAGCAGTACTTC.

J is TRBJ2-1 and V is TRBV2; 14 positions agree with TRBD2. Trimming took 8 bases from V and 2 from J; bases not matched to a gene: 14. CDR3 size: 19 residues. CDR1 and CDR2 from the germline V gene are SNHLY and FYNNEI. This chain's CDR3 is CASRREGTSGSPAYNEQFF. DNA of the CDR3: TGTGCCAGCCGCAGGGAGGGGACTAGCGGGAGTCCCGCCTACAATGAGCAGTTCTTC.

Many counts were recorded for this clonotype. V usage is TRBV27 and J usage is TRBJ1-1; 10 nucleotides agree with TRBD1. This CDR3 region has 16 residues. Germline assignment: CDR1 MNHEY and CDR2 SMNVEV (reference sequence). Trimming removed 4 bases from V and 6 bases from J; junction bases left unmatched: 11. The CDR3: CASSSPPGQGRPEAFF. The CDR3 DNA follows: TGTGCCAGCAGTTCCCCCCCGGGACAGGGGAGGCCTGAAGCTTTCTTT.

The chain is built from TRBV3-1 and TRBJ2-2; 10 bases are a match to TRBD2. V lost 0 bases to trimming and J lost 1 base; unmatched junction nucleotides: 5. This CDR3 has 18 residues. Germline values: CDR1 LGHDT, CDR2 YNNKEL (reference sequence). The CDR3 is CASSQELGLAENTGELFF. The CDR3 coding sequence is TGTGCCAGCAGCCAAGAGTTAGGACTAGCGGAGAACACCGGGGAGCTGTTTTTT.

This clonotype has just a few counts. The chain links TRBV15 to TRBJ2-2; TRBD2 matches at 7 bases. CDR1 and CDR2 (germline): LNHNV, YYDKDF (reference sequence). With V trimmed by 1 base and J by 3 bases, 5 bases remained unmatched. The CDR3 has 16 amino acids. CDR3 bases: TGTGCCACCAGCAGAGCGTGGACTAGTTACACCGGGGAGCTGTTTTTT. This gives the protein CATSRAWTSYTGELFF.

This clonotype has just a few counts. The junction departs from germline at one end; a sequencing error may be responsible. The gene calls are TRBV20-1 and TRBJ2-7; perhaps TRBD2 as D (6 bases). CDR3 length: 12 residues. Germline CDR1 reads DFQATT; CDR2 reads SNEGSKA (reference sequence). CDR3 protein: CSALEGTYEQHF. The CDR3 DNA is TGCAGTGCTTTGGAGGGAACCTACGAGCAGCACTTC.

In this sample, this clonotype turned up many times. The gene calls are TRBV5-1 and TRBJ2-7; no clear D gene. V was pared by 10 bases and J by 4 bases, with 18 bases between. The CDR3 runs 13 residues. CDR1 is SGHRS, CDR2 YFSETQ, per germline. The CDR3 sequence is CASRVWGKYEQYF. For the CDR3, the DNA is TGCGCCTCCCGGGTATGGGGAAAATACGAGCAGTACTTC.

This clonotype was observed a few times. This chain joins TRBV6-2 or TRBV6-3 and TRBJ1-1; D not certain. Germline-derived CDR1 and CDR2 are MNHEY and SVGEGT. Trimming pared 0 bases from V and 0 bases from J, leaving 17 bases between. This CDR3 is 18 amino acids long. This CDR3 is CASSYSRTKNSMNTEAFF. CDR3 coding DNA: TGTGCCAGCAGTTACTCGAGGACTAAGAACTCTATGAACACTGAAGCTTTCTTT.

This clonotype was recorded at least ten times. The chain links TRBV11-3 to TRBJ2-1, with D tentatively TRBD1 or TRBD2 (5 bases each). V was pared by 4 bases and J by 1 base, with 14 bases between. Germline CDR1 SGHNT, CDR2 YENEEA. CDR3 length equals 16 residues. CDR3: CASSSARAGSYNEQFF. As DNA, the CDR3 is TGTGCCAGCAGCTCAGCGAGGGCAGGGTCCTACAATGAGCAGTTCTTC. Together with reference TRBV11-3 and TRBJ2-1, the CDR3 gives the full variable domain: EAGVVQSPRYKIIEKKQPVAFWCNPISGHNTLYWYLQNLGQGPELLIRYENEEAVDDSQLPKDRFSAERLKGVDSTLKIQPAELGDSAVYLCASSSARAGSYNEQFFGPGTRLTVL.

In its sample, this clonotype was seen a few times. The chain joins TRBV7-2 to TRBJ1-5, with a possible D match to TRBD1 (5 bases). The CDR3 runs 15 residues. Per the germline V gene, CDR1 is SGHTA and CDR2 is FQGNSA. V lost 6 bases, J lost 3 bases, and 15 bases lay in between. Here the CDR3 DNA reads TGTGCCAGCAGTGTTGTTGGGACTTCCAATCAGCCCCAGCATTTT. Residues: CASSVVGTSNQPQHF.

This clonotype was detected only a few times. The V and J genes are TRBV6-1 and TRBJ2-7, with a tentative D call TRBD2 (6 bases). Germline values: CDR1 MNHNS, CDR2 SASEGT. V was trimmed by 6 bases and J by 3 bases, leaving 18 bases between them. The CDR3 contains 15 residues. CDR3 bases: TGTGCCAGCAGGACGACCGGGACTTCTCTCTACGAGCAGTACTTC. Encoded protein: CASRTTGTSLYEQYF.

The CDR3 sequence: CASSQEAVEQYF. The CDR3 DNA sequence: TGTGCCAGCAGCCAAGAAGCGGTCGAGCAGTACTTC. The rearrangement uses TRBV14 and TRBJ2-7; perhaps TRBD2 as D (5 bases). The V and J ends lost 0 bases and 6 bases respectively, with 6 bases between them. CDR1 and CDR2 from the germline V gene are SGHDN and FVKESK. This CDR3 region has 12 residues.

This clonotype was detected many times. The V and J genes are TRBV12-3 or TRBV12-4 and TRBJ2-4; tentative D call: TRBD1 (5 bases). The CDR3 totals 12 residues. Trimming cost V 6 bases and J 6 bases, with 9 bases left between them. Here the CDR3 reads CASSLRGNIQYF. CDR3 DNA: TGTGCCAGCAGCCTAAGGGGAAACATTCAGTACTTC.

This clonotype was counted between two and nine times. The V and J genes are TRBV9 and TRBJ2-7; TRBD1 is a possible D gene (5 bases). The germline CDR1 and CDR2 sequences are SGDLS and YYNGEE. The V and J ends lost 1 base and 2 bases respectively, with 10 bases between them. There are 14 residues in the CDR3. The CDR3 bases are TGTGCCAGCAGCGTATCAGGGTACACCTACGAGCAGTACTTC. Residues: CASSVSGYTYEQYF. Drawing the rest from reference TRBV9 and TRBJ2-7, the complete variable domain is DSGVTQTPKHLITATGQRVTLRCSPRSGDLSVYWYQQSLDQGLQFLIQYYNGEERAKGNILERFSAQQFPDLHSELNLSSLELGDSALYFCASSVSGYTYEQYFGPGTRLTVT.

The chain combines TRBV28 with TRBJ2-7, with D tentatively TRBD1 (5 bases). Looked up from germline, CDR1 is MDHEN and CDR2 is SYDVKM. Trimming stripped 1 base from V and 3 bases from J, with 10 bases between. This CDR3 comprises 14 residues. The CDR3: CASSLFDSRYEQYF. CDR3 DNA sequence: TGTGCCAGCAGTTTATTTGACAGCCGCTACGAGCAGTACTTC.

The sample holds many counts of this clonotype. This chain uses TRBV7-2 with TRBJ1-2, with a tentative D call TRBD1 (6 bases). Between the trimmed V and J ends, which lost 2 bases and 5 bases, there was a span of 18 bases. Germline CDR1 is SGHTA and CDR2 is FQGNSA. The CDR3 loop spans 16 amino acids. The CDR3 region has the DNA TGTGCCAGCAGCTTATCGGGGGGGGCCGCGTTATATGGCTACACCTTC. Residues: CASSLSGGAALYGYTF.

This clonotype has just a few counts. CDR3 sequence reads: CASSYPGRFSYEQYF. In nucleotides, the CDR3 is TGTGCCAGCAGTTACCCCGGCAGGTTCTCCTACGAGCAGTACTTC. The gene calls are TRBV6-6 and TRBJ2-7; D remains ambiguous. Per germline, CDR1 MNHNY and CDR2 SVGAGI (reference sequence). The CDR3 runs 15 residues. V lost 2 bases and J lost 0, with 11 bases in between.

This clonotype was detected only a few times. This rearrangement joins TRBV4-2 to TRBJ2-1, with 9 bases matching TRBD2. Trimming took 4 bases from V and 6 from J; bases not matched to a gene: 10. From germline, CDR1 is LGHNA and CDR2 YNFKEQ. This CDR3 is 16 amino acids long. As DNA, the CDR3 is TGTGCCAGCAGCCCAGTCGCGGGAGGGCCTATCAATGAGCAGTTCTTC. Translated, it gives CASSPVAGGPINEQFF.

The table lists this clonotype with many counts. The J gene is TRBJ2-7, the V gene TRBV30; TRBD1 aligns across 9 bases. There are 14 residues in the CDR3. Trimming at V came to 4 bases and at J to 7 bases, leaving 11 bases not matched to a gene. Germline V gene sequence: CDR1 GTSNPN, CDR2 SVGIG (reference sequence). The CDR3 loop is CAWTEQGARGEQYF. The CDR3 nucleotides are TGTGCCTGGACCGAACAGGGGGCGCGAGGAGAGCAGTACTTC.